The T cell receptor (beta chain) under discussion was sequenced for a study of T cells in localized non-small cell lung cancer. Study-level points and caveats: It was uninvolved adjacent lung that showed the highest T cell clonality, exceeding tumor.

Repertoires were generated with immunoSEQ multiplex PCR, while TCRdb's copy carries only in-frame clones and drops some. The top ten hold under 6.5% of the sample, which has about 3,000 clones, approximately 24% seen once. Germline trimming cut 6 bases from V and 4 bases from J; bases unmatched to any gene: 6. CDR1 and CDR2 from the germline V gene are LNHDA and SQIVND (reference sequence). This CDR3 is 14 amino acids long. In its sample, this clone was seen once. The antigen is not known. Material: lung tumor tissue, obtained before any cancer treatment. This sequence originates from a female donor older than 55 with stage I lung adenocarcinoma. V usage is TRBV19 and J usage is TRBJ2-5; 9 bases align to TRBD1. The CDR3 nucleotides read TGTGCCAGTAGCACACGACAGGGGGTAGAGACCCAGTACTTC. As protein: CASSTRQGVETQYF. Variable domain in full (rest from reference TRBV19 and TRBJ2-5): DGGITQSPKYLFRKEGQNVTLSCEQNLNHDAMYWYRQDPGQGLRLIYYSQIVNDFQKGDIAEGYSVSREKKESFPLTVTSAQKNPTAFYLCASSTRQGVETQYFGPGTRLLVL.